The present T cell receptor beta chain was sequenced within a study of vaccination effects on CD4 cells after COVID-19. Study information: Sequencing was preceded by expansion of antigen-specific CD4+ T cells with viral peptide pools in the ViraFEST assay. Participants were vaccinated with two doses of either the BNT162b2 or mRNA-1273 vaccine. Study-wide points: The study, lacking early post-infection timepoints, had few convalescent patients.

The CDR3 consists of 13 residues. Trimming stripped 6 bases from V and 5 bases from J, with 13 bases between. Germline CDR1 is MNHEY and CDR2 is SVGAGI. The culture ran for 10 days before CD4+ T cells were isolated. Vaccine recipients lacked prior SARS-CoV-2 infection and had negative nucleocapsid antibodies. Remarks on this clone: The antigen is undetermined.

Only in-frame clones appear in the TCRdb table, and some are missing; sequencing was by immunoSEQ multiplex PCR. The sample contains around 30,000 clones, 55% to 65% of which appear only once. The chain employs TRBV6-5 and TRBJ1-1; no clear D. The source was CD4+ T cells from PBMCs cultured without peptide, collected before COVID-19 vaccination. This clonotype was sampled from a human donor who received a COVID-19 vaccine. The CDR3 sequence: CASSINWGTEAFF. CDR3 DNA: TGTGCCAGCAGCATTAATTGGGGTACTGAAGCTTTCTTT.